The entry below gives a single TCR beta chain sequence along with its context. As yet, its antigen is unknown. The data are from a study of shared clonotypes between healthy human individuals. Genomic DNA for unsorted samples was obtained from about 90 million PBMCs. The study, taken as a whole, reports: The researchers took only blood, and tissue repertoires probably look different.

After removal of 0 bases from V and 4 bases from J, the junction contained 5 bases not matched to a gene. The CDR3 runs to 18 residues. Germline V gives CDR1 MGHRA, CDR2 YSYEKL. Data came from immunoSEQ multiplex PCR; TCRdb stores just in-frame clones and leaves some out. Of roughly 450,000 clones listed, 79% are singletons. The chain couples TRBV4-1 to TRBJ2-1; 14 nucleotides match TRBD2. Sequenced input: PBMCs. This sequence was found in a woman between 40 and 50 years old in good health. Some clones in this sample may be carry-over from other donors' samples. The CDR3 sequence is CASSQEGLAGVPYNEQFF. CDR3 nucleotide sequence: TGCGCCAGCAGCCAAGAGGGACTAGCGGGAGTCCCATACAATGAGCAGTTCTTC.